This TCR beta chain was identified during a study of T cell responses to AZD1222 COVID-19 vaccine. Study conclusions and caveats: It was only a handful of AZD1222 recipients who were seropositive at baseline. White British donors predominated, females outnumbered males, and clonal diversity was possibly underestimated. Across the whole spike, CD4 TCRs peaked at regions 160-218 and 743-854.

The germline V gene encodes CDR1 LNHDA and CDR2 SQIVND (reference sequence). Trimming left V 5 bases short and J 0 bases short, with 18 bases between. The CDR3 spans 17 residues. Libraries were prepared by immunoSEQ multiplex PCR; TCRdb keeps only in-frame clonotypes and omits some of them. The sample lists some 200,000 clones, about 95% occurring once. To note about this clone: The antigen remains unidentified.

The chain is built from TRBV19 and TRBJ2-3, with a weak D call TRBD2 (6 bases). The sequence came from an adult who received the MenACWY meningococcal vaccine as a control. The sample in question was peripheral blood, obtained 28 days after the second dose of the MenACWY control vaccine. CDR3 region: CASSGNPLASSTDTQYF. CDR3 nucleotides: TGTGCCAGTAGTGGGAATCCTCTAGCGTCGAGCACAGATACGCAGTATTTT.